The next 31 T cell receptor beta chains were all read from a single sample in a study of cytomegalovirus exposure and HLA in healthy donors. Amplification used 60 Vbeta primers and 13 Jbeta primers. Generated by immunoSEQ multiplex PCR, the TCRdb table keeps only in-frame clones and is missing some. Seen here are under 200,000 clones, around 79% observed once, and the top ten hold around 2.8%. The material sequenced was PBMCs. The receptors originated from a woman aged 40 to 50 in good health and CMV-seropositive.

This chain joins TRBV7-9 and TRBJ1-2, with 8 bases aligning to TRBD1. The junction had 6 bases not matched to a gene; V was cut back by 4 bases and J by 5 bases. This CDR3 comprises 14 residues. Germline CDR1 and CDR2: SEHNR and FQNEAQ (reference sequence). The CDR3 sequence is CASSSTGALYGYTF. The CDR3 DNA sequence: TGTGCCAGCAGCTCGACAGGGGCCCTTTATGGCTACACCTTC.

This clone was observed a few times. The rearrangement uses TRBV7-2 and TRBJ2-7; perhaps TRBD1 as D (6 bases). The CDR3 length is 13 residues. CDR1 and CDR2 (germline): SGHTA, FQGNSA. Trimming left V 1 base short and J 6 bases short, with 10 bases between. CDR3 in DNA: TGTGCCAGCAGCTTAGAACAGGGTCGCGAGCAGTACTTC. Residues: CASSLEQGREQYF. Full variable domain (outside the CDR3, taken from reference TRBV7-2 and TRBJ2-7): GAGVSQSPSNKVTEKGKDVELRCDPISGHTALYWYRQSLGQGLEFLIYFQGNSAPDKSGLPSDRFSAERTGGSVSTLTIQRTQQEDSAVYLCASSLEQGREQYFGPGTRLTVT.

The rearrangement joins TRBV19 to TRBJ1-5, with 8 bases aligning to TRBD1. The CDR3 contains 17 residues. J gave up 4 bases and V 1 base, and 9 bases lay outside the gene matches. Germline V lookup: CDR1 LNHDA, CDR2 SQIVND (reference sequence). The CDR3 reads CASSIARGRGGNQPQHF. CDR3 DNA: TGTGCCAGTAGTATAGCCAGGGGGCGCGGTGGTAATCAGCCCCAGCATTTT.

This sequence joins TRBV19 and TRBJ2-5; 12 nucleotides line up with TRBD2. Germline-derived CDR1 and CDR2 are LNHDA and SQIVND (reference sequence). The ends lost 3 bases at V and 2 bases at J; junction bases unmatched: 4. The CDR3 sequence is 16 residues long. This CDR3 is CASSISGLAGQETQYF. The CDR3 bases are TGTGCCAGTAGTATCTCTGGACTAGCGGGGCAAGAGACCCAGTACTTC.

The chain links TRBV10-3 to TRBJ2-3; 9 nucleotides line up with TRBD2. The CDR3 extends over 15 amino acids. From germline, CDR1 is ENHRY and CDR2 SYGVKD. Trimming cost V 7 bases and J 6 bases; bases outside gene matches: 11. As DNA, the CDR3 is TGTGCCATCACCGTTAGCGGGAGCATCGGGGATACGCAGTATTTT. Its protein product is CAITVSGSIGDTQYF.

V is TRBV5-6 and J is TRBJ2-2; 7 nucleotides match TRBD1. J was trimmed by 5 bases and V by 2 bases; bases with no gene match: 9. The CDR3 contains 16 residues. Germline CDR1 is SGHDT and CDR2 is YYEEEE. The CDR3 bases are TGTGCCAGCAGCTTAAGTACGACAGGGACAACCGGGGAGCTGTTTTTT. Translating it yields CASSLSTTGTTGELFF. Full variable domain (rest looked up from reference TRBV5-6 and TRBJ2-2): DAGVTQSPTHLIKTRGQQVTLRCSPKSGHDTVSWYQQALGQGPQFIFQYYEEEERQRGNFPDRFSGHQFPNYSSELNVNALLLGDSALYLCASSLSTTGTTGELFFGEGSRLTVL.

The chain carries TRBV6-6 and TRBJ2-3; 10 positions agree with TRBD2. Germline V gene sequence: CDR1 MNHNY, CDR2 SVGAGI (reference sequence). Trimming took 6 bases from V and 5 from J; bases not matched to a gene: 5. The CDR3 spans 14 residues. The chain's CDR3 is CASRLTSGLDTQYF. The CDR3 DNA reads TGTGCCAGCAGACTGACTAGCGGGTTAGATACGCAGTATTTT.

The chain links TRBV2 to TRBJ2-7; possible D gene TRBD2, 5 bases. V was cut by 7 bases and J by 3 bases, with 16 bases left in between. CDR1 and CDR2 (germline): SNHLY, FYNNEI. The CDR3 has 14 residues. This CDR3 is CASKREGAGYEQYF. As DNA, the CDR3 is TGTGCCAGCAAGAGAGAGGGCGCGGGCTACGAGCAGTACTTC. Supplemented by reference TRBV2 and TRBJ2-7, the full variable domain reads EPEVTQTPSHQVTQMGQEVILRCVPISNHLYFYWYRQILGQKVEFLVSFYNNEISEKSEIFDDQFSVERPDGSNFTLKIRSTKLEDSAMYFCASKREGAGYEQYFGPGTRLTVT.

This clone was recorded only once. The genes are TRBV7-2 and TRBJ1-2; 9 nucleotides agree with TRBD1. Looked up from germline, CDR1 is SGHTA and CDR2 is FQGNSA. This CDR3 contains 15 residues. The J segment lost 4 bases and the V segment lost 3 bases, leaving 6 bases of the junction unmatched. The CDR3 DNA is TGTGCCAGCAGCTTTGCGCGACAGGGGGTCTATGGCTACACCTTC. This translates into CASSFARQGVYGYTF. Looking up the rest from reference TRBV7-2 and TRBJ1-2 gives the full variable domain: GAGVSQSPSNKVTEKGKDVELRCDPISGHTALYWYRQSLGQGLEFLIYFQGNSAPDKSGLPSDRFSAERTGGSVSTLTIQRTQQEDSAVYLCASSFARQGVYGYTFGSGTRLTVV.

The chain couples TRBV4-3 to TRBJ1-2; 8 bases agree with TRBD1. Germline CDR1 reads LGHNA; CDR2 reads YSLEER. The CDR3 has 15 residues. J lost 6 bases, V lost 4 bases, and 10 bases had no gene match. The CDR3 sequence is CASSPVGQGENGYTF. DNA for the CDR3: TGCGCCAGCAGCCCTGTAGGACAGGGTGAAAATGGCTACACCTTC.

The gene calls are TRBV20-1 and TRBJ2-1; D perhaps matches TRBD2 (5 bases). Trimming removed 6 bases from V and 9 bases from J, with 12 bases in between. The CDR3 runs 11 residues. In germline, CDR1 is DFQATT, CDR2 SNEGSKA (reference sequence). In DNA form, the CDR3 reads TGCAGTGCCTTTGTCACTAGTGAGCAGTTCTTC. The encoded protein is CSAFVTSEQFF.

This clone was seen many times. V is TRBV6-1 and J is TRBJ1-1, with a tentative D call TRBD1 (6 bases). Germline V gene sequence: CDR1 MNHNS, CDR2 SASEGT. The CDR3 consists of 14 residues. The V end lost 7 bases, the J end lost 2 bases, and 14 bases lay between the germline ends. CDR3 residues: CASKGDNINTEAFF. CDR3 bases: TGTGCCAGCAAAGGGGACAACATAAACACTGAAGCTTTCTTT.

This chain connects TRBV6-5 to TRBJ2-2; 8 nucleotides match TRBD2. V shed 4 bases and J 6 bases; nucleotides not matched to a gene: 4. Germline CDR1 reads MNHEY; CDR2 reads SVGAGI. The CDR3 consists of 14 residues. The CDR3 here is CASSSGTRPGELFF. As DNA, the CDR3 is TGTGCCAGCAGTTCCGGGACTAGGCCCGGGGAGCTGTTTTTT.

V is TRBV7-2 and J is TRBJ2-1; possibly TRBD1 for D (6 bases). This CDR3 spans 15 amino acids. The germline V and J ends were trimmed by 0 bases and 4 bases, with 10 bases remaining between them. Germline V gene lookup returns CDR1 SGHTA and CDR2 FQGNSA. The CDR3 nucleotides are TGTGCCAGCAGCTTAGCGGGACAAACATACAATGAGCAGTTCTTC. Residues: CASSLAGQTYNEQFF.

The rearrangement joins TRBV7-2 to TRBJ2-7; D gene unclear. In germline, CDR1 is SGHTA, CDR2 FQGNSA. Trimming pared 2 bases from V and 4 bases from J, leaving 6 bases between. This CDR3 is 12 amino acids long. The CDR3 here is CASSLSQYEQYF. CDR3 in DNA: TGTGCCAGCAGCTTATCCCAGTACGAGCAGTACTTC.

There are many counts of this clone. V gene TRBV2 combines with J gene TRBJ1-3, with a possible D match to TRBD1 (6 bases). Germline CDR1 is SNHLY and CDR2 is FYNNEI. V was clipped by 7 bases and J by 3 bases, with 16 bases between them. The CDR3 runs 15 residues. The CDR3 region is CASTTGIRSGNTIYF. In nucleotides, the CDR3 is TGTGCCAGCACCACAGGGATACGAAGTGGAAACACCATATATTTT.

This chain links TRBV28 with TRBJ1-2, with 7 bases fitting TRBD1. The V gene end was trimmed by 8 bases and the J gene end by 4 bases; junction bases not matched to a gene: 13. CDR3 size: 15 residues. Germline V CDR1 and CDR2: MDHEN, SYDVKM. Here the CDR3 reads CASRSSGGTFYGYTF. The DNA of the CDR3 is TGTGCCAGCCGATCTTCAGGGGGGACTTTCTATGGCTACACCTTC.

The rearrangement uses TRBV6-1 and TRBJ2-7; D is perhaps TRBD2 (6 bases). The germline gives CDR1 MNHNS, CDR2 SASEGT. Trimming pared 2 bases from V and 4 bases from J, leaving 9 bases between. The CDR3 totals 13 residues. The CDR3 protein is CASSEFRGYEQYF. CDR3 nucleotides: TGTGCCAGCAGTGAATTCCGGGGGTACGAGCAGTACTTC.

This chain joins TRBV7-2 and TRBJ2-1; TRBD2 agrees at 9 bases. J gave up 4 bases and V 1 base, and 8 bases lay outside the gene matches. From germline, CDR1 is SGHTA and CDR2 FQGNSA. The CDR3 is 17 residues long. The chain's CDR3 is CASSLGGGTSLYNEQFF. DNA for the CDR3: TGTGCCAGCAGCTTAGGGGGGGGGACTAGCCTTTACAATGAGCAGTTCTTC.

This clone was counted only a few times. The V call is TRBV7-7, the J call TRBJ2-1; D perhaps matches TRBD2 (7 bases). The CDR3 loop spans 15 amino acids. The V end was cut by 4 bases, the J end by 8 bases, with 18 bases between. The germline V gene has CDR1 SSHAT and CDR2 FNYEAQ (reference sequence). CDR3 region: CASSSGGGGADEQFF. In DNA form, the CDR3 reads TGTGCCAGCAGCTCTGGCGGTGGGGGGGCGGATGAGCAGTTCTTC.

In DNA form, the CDR3 reads TGTGCCAGCAGCTTAGCGGGACTAGCGATTGAGCAGTTCTTC. This translates into CASSLAGLAIEQFF. The chain combines TRBV7-9 with TRBJ2-1, with 10 bases matching TRBD2. V lost 0 bases to trimming and J lost 9 bases; unmatched junction nucleotides: 2. The CDR3 runs to 14 residues. Germline assignment: CDR1 SEHNR and CDR2 FQNEAQ (reference sequence).

V is TRBV5-8 and J is TRBJ1-5; no firm D call. The germline V gene encodes CDR1 SGHTS and CDR2 YDEGEE. Trimming stripped 1 base from V and 0 bases from J, with 8 bases between. This CDR3 has 15 residues. This CDR3 reads CASSLYGNSNQPQHF. As DNA, the CDR3 is TGTGCCAGCAGCTTGTACGGGAATAGCAATCAGCCCCAGCATTTT.

This chain links TRBV6-5 with TRBJ1-2; the D gene is possibly TRBD1 (6 bases). The CDR3 loop spans 15 amino acids. Trimming left V 2 bases short and J 8 bases short, with 18 bases between. Germline loops: CDR1 MNHEY, CDR2 SVGAGI. The CDR3 DNA is TGTGCCAGCAGTTACCCCACGCGGGGGGCGGAAGGCTACACCTTC. This sequence encodes CASSYPTRGAEGYTF.

This sequence joins TRBV4-3 and TRBJ1-4; D is perhaps TRBD1 (5 bases). The CDR3 totals 20 residues. Trimming cost V 1 base and J 0 bases, with 21 bases left between them. Germline V lookup: CDR1 LGHNA, CDR2 YSLEER. The CDR3 here is CASSQGIRVSGLATNEKLFF. The CDR3 nucleotides read TGCGCCAGCAGCCAAGGCATAAGAGTGTCAGGGCTGGCAACTAATGAAAAACTGTTTTTT.

The V and J genes are TRBV27 and TRBJ1-4; weak D call: TRBD1 (5 bases). CDR1 and CDR2 (germline): MNHEY, SMNVEV (reference sequence). V shed 4 bases and J shed 4 bases, with 7 bases lying between them. This CDR3 spans 13 amino acids. The CDR3 region is CASSSQGNEKLFF. CDR3 sequence (DNA): TGTGCCAGCAGTTCTCAGGGTAATGAAAAACTGTTTTTT.

The chain couples TRBV5-1 to TRBJ1-5; 7 bases match TRBD1. V gave up 0 bases and J gave up 8 bases; unmatched junction bases: 11. The V gene's germline CDR1 is SGHRS and CDR2 YFSETQ. The CDR3 contains 16 residues. The CDR3 sequence: CASSLGLGTAFEPQHF. The CDR3 DNA reads as TGCGCCAGCAGCTTGGGCCTCGGGACAGCCTTTGAGCCCCAGCATTTT. Full variable domain (outside the CDR3, taken from reference TRBV5-1 and TRBJ1-5): KAGVTQTPRYLIKTRGQQVTLSCSPISGHRSVSWYQQTPGQGLQFLFEYFSETQRNKGNFPGRFSGRQFSNSRSEMNVSTLELGDSALYLCASSLGLGTAFEPQHFGDGTRLSIL.

The J gene is TRBJ1-5, the V gene TRBV29-1; D is unclear. The germline V gene has CDR1 SQVTM and CDR2 ANQGSEA. This CDR3 region has 13 residues. V shed 4 bases and J shed 5 bases, with 12 bases lying between them. This CDR3 is CSVGLSEDQPQHF. In DNA form, the CDR3 reads TGCAGCGTTGGCCTATCCGAGGATCAGCCCCAGCATTTT. Filled out from reference TRBV29-1 and TRBJ1-5, the complete variable domain reads SAVISQKPSRDICQRGTSLTIQCQVDSQVTMMFWYRQQPGQSLTLIATANQGSEATYESGFVIDKFPISRPNLTFSTLTVSNMSPEDSSIYLCSVGLSEDQPQHFGDGTRLSIL.

V is TRBV25-1 and J is TRBJ2-3; D is perhaps TRBD2 (6 bases). Trimming removed 1 base at V and 3 bases at J, with 11 bases between. This CDR3 region has 15 residues. In germline, CDR1 is MGHDK, CDR2 SYGVNS. The CDR3, as DNA: TGTGCCAGCAGTGAATCGACTAGACTAACAGATACGCAGTATTTT. Amino acid sequence: CASSESTRLTDTQYF. Full variable domain (remainder filled in from reference TRBV25-1 and TRBJ2-3): EADIYQTPRYLVIGTGKKITLECSQTMGHDKMYWYQQDPGMELHLIHYSYGVNSTEKGDLSSESTVSRIRTEHFPLTLESARPSHTSQYLCASSESTRLTDTQYFGPGTRLTVL.

The gene calls are TRBV19 and TRBJ2-3; no clear D gene. Germline V gene lookup returns CDR1 LNHDA and CDR2 SQIVND (reference sequence). CDR3 size: 14 residues. The V gene lost 3 bases and the J gene lost 1 base, with 8 bases spanning the gap. CDR3 nucleotide sequence: TGTGCCAGTAGTATGTCTTTAGGCACAGATACGCAGTATTTT. Translating it yields CASSMSLGTDTQYF. Drawing the rest from reference TRBV19 and TRBJ2-3, the complete variable domain is DGGITQSPKYLFRKEGQNVTLSCEQNLNHDAMYWYRQDPGQGLRLIYYSQIVNDFQKGDIAEGYSVSREKKESFPLTVTSAQKNPTAFYLCASSMSLGTDTQYFGPGTRLTVL.

V and J are TRBV4-3 and TRBJ1-1; D may be TRBD1 (5 bases). The CDR3 has 14 amino acids. Trimming cost V 0 bases and J 8 bases, with 13 bases left between them. Germline CDR1 is LGHNA and CDR2 is YSLEER. CDR3 amino acids: CASSQDPRGGEAFF. The DNA of the CDR3 is TGCGCCAGCAGCCAAGACCCTCGGGGGGGAGAAGCTTTCTTT.

This clone was counted once. The chain has TRBV2 and TRBJ1-1; D is ambiguous. V was shortened by 5 bases and J by 5 bases, with 9 bases between the two germline ends. The CDR3 is 12 amino acids. Germline V gene lookup returns CDR1 SNHLY and CDR2 FYNNEI. Here the CDR3 reads CASSIRNTEAFF. CDR3 sequence (DNA): TGTGCCAGCAGTATCAGGAATACTGAAGCTTTCTTT.